Included here is one T cell receptor (beta chain) sequence, with context. Germline-derived CDR1 and CDR2 are SGHVS and FQNEAQ. CDR3 size: 19 residues. V lost 2 bases to trimming and J lost 2 bases, with 25 bases between them. Per the original data handling: Scientists estimated how many nucleated cells there were by amplifying reference gene primers. Data came from immunoSEQ multiplex PCR; TCRdb stores just in-frame clones and leaves some out. For V, J and clone size, that table is used; D and trimming come from the DNA. The sample records 150,000 to 200,000 clones, roughly 79% being singletons. These data originate in a study of blood T cell repertoires in COVID-19. Study-level information: The samples span acute and convalescent COVID-19 from the United States, Italy and Spain. Sources were T cells, B-cell-depleted T cells, or PBMCs; the material itself was cDNA or gDNA.

This TCR was recovered from a woman between 65 and 79 years old with acute or convalescent COVID-19. The sequenced sample consisted of peripheral blood. V and J are TRBV7-8 and TRBJ2-7; tentatively, D is TRBD1 (5 bases). DNA of the CDR3: TGTGCCAGCAGCTTAAAACGGGTTAGGGGCCCATTTCAAACCTACGAGCAGTACTTC. Translating gives CASSLKRVRGPFQTYEQYF.